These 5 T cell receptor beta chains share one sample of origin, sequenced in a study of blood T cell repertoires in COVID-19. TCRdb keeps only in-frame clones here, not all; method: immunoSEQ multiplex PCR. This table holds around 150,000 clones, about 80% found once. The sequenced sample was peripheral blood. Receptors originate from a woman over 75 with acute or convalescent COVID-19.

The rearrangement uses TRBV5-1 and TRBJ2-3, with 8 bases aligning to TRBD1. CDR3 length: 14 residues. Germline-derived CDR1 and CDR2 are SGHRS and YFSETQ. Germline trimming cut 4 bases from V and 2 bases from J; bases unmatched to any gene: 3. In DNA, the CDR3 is TGCGCCAGCAGCCCGGACAGGGCCACAGATACGCAGTATTTT. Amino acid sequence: CASSPDRATDTQYF.

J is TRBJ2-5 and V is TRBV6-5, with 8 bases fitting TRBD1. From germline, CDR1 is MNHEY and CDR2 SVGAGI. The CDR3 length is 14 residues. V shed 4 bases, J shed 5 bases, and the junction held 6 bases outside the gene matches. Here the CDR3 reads CASSFRTGMETQYF. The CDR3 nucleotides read TGTGCCAGCAGTTTTAGGACAGGGATGGAGACCCAGTACTTC.

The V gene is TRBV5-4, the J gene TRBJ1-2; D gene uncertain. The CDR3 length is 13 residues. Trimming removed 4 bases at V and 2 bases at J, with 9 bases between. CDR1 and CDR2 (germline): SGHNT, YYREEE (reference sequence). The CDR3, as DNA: TGTGCCAGCAGCCCCCGGAGGAACTATGGCTACACCTTC. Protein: CASSPRRNYGYTF. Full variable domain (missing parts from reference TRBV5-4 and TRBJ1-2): ETGVTQSPTHLIKTRGQQVTLRCSSQSGHNTVSWYQQALGQGPQFIFQYYREEENGRGNFPPRFSGLQFPNYSSELNVNALELDDSALYLCASSPRRNYGYTFGSGTRLTVV.

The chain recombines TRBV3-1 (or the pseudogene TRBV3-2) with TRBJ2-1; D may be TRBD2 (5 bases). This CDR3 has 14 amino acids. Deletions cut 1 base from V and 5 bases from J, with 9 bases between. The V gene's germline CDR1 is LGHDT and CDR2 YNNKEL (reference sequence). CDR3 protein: CASSQVTGDNEQFF. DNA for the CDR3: TGTGCCAGCAGCCAAGTAACCGGGGACAATGAGCAGTTCTTC.

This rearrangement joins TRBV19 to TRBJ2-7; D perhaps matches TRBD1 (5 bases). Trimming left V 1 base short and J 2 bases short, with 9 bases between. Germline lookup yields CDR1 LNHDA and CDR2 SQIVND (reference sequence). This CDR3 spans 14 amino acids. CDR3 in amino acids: CASSIGDSTYEQYF. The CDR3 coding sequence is TGTGCCAGTAGTATAGGAGACAGCACCTACGAGCAGTACTTC.